The 14 T cell receptor beta chains listed next were all sequenced from one sample in a study of cytomegalovirus exposure and HLA in healthy donors. Use of 60 Vbeta and 13 Jbeta primers characterized the PCR. TCRdb's copy holds only in-frame clones and misses some; the assay was immunoSEQ multiplex PCR. The data contain about 150,000 clones, 84% of them singletons. Input material: PBMCs. These receptors all stem from a boy aged 2 to 10 in good health and CMV-seronegative.

The chain combines TRBV5-1 with TRBJ2-7, with D perhaps matching TRBD1 (6 bases). This CDR3 has 12 residues. The V and J ends lost 5 bases and 6 bases respectively, with 12 bases between them. Germline CDR1 is SGHRS and CDR2 is YFSETQ. Here the CDR3 reads CASRKQGGEQYF. The CDR3 nucleotides are TGCGCCAGCAGAAAACAGGGTGGCGAGCAGTACTTC.

V usage is TRBV6-1 and J usage is TRBJ2-3, with TRBD2 identical over 10 bases. This CDR3 has 15 amino acids. Germline V gives CDR1 MNHNS, CDR2 SASEGT. V was clipped by 6 bases and J by 2 bases; unmatched bases: 5. CDR3 sequence: CASRSSGSATDTQYF. The CDR3 coding sequence is TGTGCCAGCAGGTCTAGCGGGAGTGCCACAGATACGCAGTATTTT.

This clone appeared once. V gene TRBV27 combines with J gene TRBJ2-7, with D possibly matching TRBD2 (5 bases). The CDR3 spans 19 residues. Germline CDR1 MNHEY, CDR2 SMNVEV (reference sequence). Trimming pared 6 bases from V and 0 bases from J, leaving 27 bases between. CDR3 coding DNA: TGTGCCAGCAGCCCCGGTCCCCGTTCCGGACTTAAGGACTCCTACGAGCAGTACTTC. Translation gives CASSPGPRSGLKDSYEQYF.

The chain has TRBV5-6 and TRBJ1-6, with D unclear. Germline lookup yields CDR1 SGHDT and CDR2 YYEEEE. Trimming left V 0 bases short and J 0 bases short, with 7 bases between. There are 16 residues in the CDR3. DNA of the CDR3: TGTGCCAGCAGCTTGGTCTCGAGCTCCTATAATTCACCCCTCCACTTT. It encodes CASSLVSSSYNSPLHF.

This sequence joins TRBV10-2 and TRBJ1-2; D is unclear. The CDR3 runs 13 residues. The V and J ends lost 3 bases and 3 bases respectively, with 8 bases between them. Per the germline V gene, CDR1 is WSHSY and CDR2 is SAAADI. Written as DNA, the CDR3 is TGCGCCAGCAGTGATAAACACGACTATGGCTACACCTTC. Protein sequence: CASSDKHDYGYTF.

DNA of the CDR3: TGTGCCAGCAGCCTCGAGCCAAACTACAATGAGCAGTTCTTC. It translates to CASSLEPNYNEQFF. The V and J genes are TRBV4-2 and TRBJ2-1, with no clear D. Germline CDR1 and CDR2: LGHNA and YNFKEQ. This CDR3 region has 14 residues. V lost 4 bases, J lost 3 bases, and 10 bases lay in between.

This rearrangement joins TRBV6-5 to TRBJ1-1; D unclear. From germline, CDR1 is MNHEY and CDR2 SVGAGI. The CDR3 length is 12 residues. V lost 2 bases to trimming and J lost 8 bases, with 9 bases between them. CDR3 DNA sequence: TGTGCCAGCAGTTACGGAGGGTGGGAAGCTTTCTTT. Amino acid sequence: CASSYGGWEAFF.

This chain joins TRBV9 and TRBJ2-3; possibly TRBD2 for D (6 bases). Looked up from germline, CDR1 is SGDLS and CDR2 is YYNGEE. This CDR3 comprises 15 residues. Trimming stripped 0 bases from V and 5 bases from J, with 13 bases between. This chain's CDR3 is CASSVETNGGDTQYF. For the CDR3, the DNA is TGTGCCAGCAGCGTAGAAACCAACGGGGGAGATACGCAGTATTTT.

The J gene is TRBJ2-3, the V gene TRBV10-2; TRBD1 agrees at 7 bases. Germline V CDR1 and CDR2: WSHSY, SAAADI. V gave up 5 bases and J gave up 2 bases; unmatched junction bases: 4. CDR3 length: 14 residues. CDR3 bases: TGCGCCAGCAGTCGAGGACAGGTCACAGATACGCAGTATTTT. This gives the protein CASSRGQVTDTQYF.

A few counts support this clone. This sequence joins TRBV27 and TRBJ1-4; D is perhaps TRBD1 (6 bases). The V gene lost 6 bases and the J gene lost 1 base, with 12 bases spanning the gap. The CDR3 sequence is 15 residues long. Germline CDR1 and CDR2: MNHEY and SMNVEV (reference sequence). DNA of the CDR3: TGTGCCAGCAGACTCGTGACAGGAACTAATGAAAAACTGTTTTTT. This translates into CASRLVTGTNEKLFF.

The chain joins TRBV27 to TRBJ2-7, with TRBD2 as a possible D gene (5 bases). V was clipped by 5 bases and J by 6 bases, with 23 bases between them. In germline, CDR1 is MNHEY, CDR2 SMNVEV (reference sequence). This CDR3 comprises 16 residues. In nucleotides, the CDR3 is TGTGCCAGCAGTAGGCGACGGGAACAGAGGGTCTCCGAGCAGTACTTC. Translation: CASSRRREQRVSEQYF.

V gene TRBV2 combines with J gene TRBJ1-2, with 8 bases lining up with TRBD1. V lost 7 bases, J lost 2 bases, and 6 bases stayed unmatched. Germline values: CDR1 SNHLY, CDR2 FYNNEI. The CDR3 is made up of 14 amino acids. Here the CDR3 reads CASIEDRANYGYTF. The CDR3 coding sequence is TGTGCCAGCATAGAGGACAGGGCGAACTATGGCTACACCTTC.

This chain links TRBV19 with TRBJ2-3; 9 nucleotides line up with TRBD1. Trimming removed 7 bases from V and 8 bases from J; junction bases left unmatched: 16. CDR1 and CDR2 from the germline V gene are LNHDA and SQIVND (reference sequence). The CDR3 loop spans 16 amino acids. DNA for the CDR3: TGTGCCAGTATTCCCGGGACAGGGCAGCCGGGGGGTACGCAGTATTTT. Its translation: CASIPGTGQPGGTQYF. The variable domain in full, with the rest retrieved from reference TRBV19 and TRBJ2-3, is DGGITQSPKYLFRKEGQNVTLSCEQNLNHDAMYWYRQDPGQGLRLIYYSQIVNDFQKGDIAEGYSVSREKKESFPLTVTSAQKNPTAFYLCASIPGTGQPGGTQYFGPGTRLTVL.

The chain combines TRBV5-1 with TRBJ2-1; TRBD1 aligns across 10 bases. This CDR3 has 16 residues. With V trimmed by 4 bases and J by 7 bases, 11 bases remained unmatched. Germline CDR1 is SGHRS and CDR2 is YFSETQ. Here the CDR3 DNA reads TGCGCCAGCAGCGGAGACAGGGGGCGCCTTCATAATGAGCAGTTCTTC. It yields the protein CASSGDRGRLHNEQFF.